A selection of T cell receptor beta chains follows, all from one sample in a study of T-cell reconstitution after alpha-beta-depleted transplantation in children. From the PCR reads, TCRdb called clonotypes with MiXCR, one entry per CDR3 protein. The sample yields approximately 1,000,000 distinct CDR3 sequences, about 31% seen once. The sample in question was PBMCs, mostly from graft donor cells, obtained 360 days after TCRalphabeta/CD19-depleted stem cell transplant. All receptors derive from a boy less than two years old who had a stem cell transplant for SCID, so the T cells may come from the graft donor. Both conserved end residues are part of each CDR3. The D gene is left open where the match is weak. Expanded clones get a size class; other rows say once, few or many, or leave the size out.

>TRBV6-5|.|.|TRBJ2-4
CASSYAFGVGAKNIQYF
TGTGCCAGCAGTTATGCTTTCGGGGTGGGAGCCAAAAACATTCAGTACTTC
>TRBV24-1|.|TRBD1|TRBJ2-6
CATGRGQTSGANVLTF
TGTGCCACCGGCCGGGGACAGACCTCTGGGGCCAACGTCCTGACTTTC
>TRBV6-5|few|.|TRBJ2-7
CASSYSLYRVYEQYF
TGTGCCAGCAGTTACTCGCTTTACAGGGTGTACGAGCAGTACTTC
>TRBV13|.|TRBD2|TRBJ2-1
CASSSRGTSGEISNEQFF
TGTGCCAGCAGCTCGCGAGGGACTAGCGGGGAGATCTCCAATGAGCAGTTCTTC
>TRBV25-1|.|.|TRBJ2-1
CASSEGYAGQIYNEQFF
TGTGCCAGCAGTGAGGGGTACGCGGGACAAATCTACAATGAGCAGTTCTTC
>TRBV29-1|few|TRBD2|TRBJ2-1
CSARRGANNEQFF
TGCAGCGCCCGGCGGGGGGCAAACAATGAGCAGTTCTTC
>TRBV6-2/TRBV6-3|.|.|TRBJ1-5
CASSYGAQPQHF
TGTGCCAGCAGTTACGGGGCTCAGCCCCAGCATTTT
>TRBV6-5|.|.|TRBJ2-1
CASSYGRYNEQFF
TGTGCCAGCAGTTACGGCAGGTACAATGAGCAGTTCTTC
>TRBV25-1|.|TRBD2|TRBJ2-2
CASSGPGLDGGELFF
TGTGCCAGCAGTGGGCCGGGACTAGATGGCGGGGAGCTGTTTTTT
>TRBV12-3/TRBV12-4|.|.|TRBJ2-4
CASSPQQGRNIQYF
TGTGCCAGCAGTCCGCAACAGGGTCGAAACATTCAGTACTTC
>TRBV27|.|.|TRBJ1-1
CASSLYIGGDTEAFF
TGTGCCAGCAGTTTGTATATTGGAGGGGACACTGAAGCTTTCTTT
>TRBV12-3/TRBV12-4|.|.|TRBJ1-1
CASSVRAEAFF
TGTGCCAGCAGTGTCCGGGCCGAAGCTTTCTTT
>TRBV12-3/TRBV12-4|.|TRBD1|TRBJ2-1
CASSLEGTVVNEQFF
TGTGCCAGCAGTTTAGAGGGGACAGTGGTCAATGAGCAGTTCTTC
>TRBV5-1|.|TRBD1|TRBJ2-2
CASSLRSGTGGKTGELFF
TGCGCCAGCAGCCTCCGCTCAGGGACAGGGGGAAAAACCGGGGAGCTGTTTTTT
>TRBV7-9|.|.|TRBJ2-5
CASSLVQVRETQYF
TGTGCCAGCAGCTTAGTTCAAGTGCGGGAGACCCAGTACTTC
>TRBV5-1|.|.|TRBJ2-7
CASSLDTLGSYEQYF
TGCGCCAGCAGTCTGGACACCCTCGGATCCTACGAGCAGTACTTC
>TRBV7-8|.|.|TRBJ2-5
CASSLRPRQTQYF
TGTGCCAGCAGCCTCCGGCCGAGACAGACCCAGTACTTC
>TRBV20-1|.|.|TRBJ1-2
CSARPLGLGGYGYTF
TGCAGTGCTCGCCCCCTAGGGTTGGGTGGCTATGGCTACACCTTC
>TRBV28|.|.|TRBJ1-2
CASSLLQETPPGYTF
TGTGCCAGCAGTTTATTGCAGGAGACACCACCTGGCTACACCTTC
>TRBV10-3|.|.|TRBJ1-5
CAISEGTGRTLRDQPQHF
TGTGCCATCAGTGAGGGAACTGGGAGGACACTGCGGGATCAGCCCCAGCATTTT
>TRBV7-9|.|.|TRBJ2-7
CASSSLLQGSYEQYF
TGTGCCAGCAGCTCCCTACTACAGGGTTCCTACGAGCAGTACTTC
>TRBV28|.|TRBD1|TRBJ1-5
CASSLLVRGSQHF
TGTGCCAGCAGTTTATTGGTCAGGGGGTCCCAGCATTTT